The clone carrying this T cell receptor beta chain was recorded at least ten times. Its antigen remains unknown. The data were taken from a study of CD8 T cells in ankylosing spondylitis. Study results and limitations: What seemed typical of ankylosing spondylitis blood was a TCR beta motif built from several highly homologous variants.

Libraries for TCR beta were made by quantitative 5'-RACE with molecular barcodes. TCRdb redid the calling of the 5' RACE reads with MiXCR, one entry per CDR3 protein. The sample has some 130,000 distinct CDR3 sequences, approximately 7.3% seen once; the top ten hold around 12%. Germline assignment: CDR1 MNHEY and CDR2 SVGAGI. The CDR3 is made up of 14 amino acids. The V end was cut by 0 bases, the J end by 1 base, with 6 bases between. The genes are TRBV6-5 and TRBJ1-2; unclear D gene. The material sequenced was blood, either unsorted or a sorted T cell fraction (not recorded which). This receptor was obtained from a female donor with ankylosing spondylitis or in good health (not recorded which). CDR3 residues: CASSYSPGNYGYTF. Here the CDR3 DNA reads TGTGCCAGCAGTTACTCTCCGGGTAACTATGGCTACACCTTC.